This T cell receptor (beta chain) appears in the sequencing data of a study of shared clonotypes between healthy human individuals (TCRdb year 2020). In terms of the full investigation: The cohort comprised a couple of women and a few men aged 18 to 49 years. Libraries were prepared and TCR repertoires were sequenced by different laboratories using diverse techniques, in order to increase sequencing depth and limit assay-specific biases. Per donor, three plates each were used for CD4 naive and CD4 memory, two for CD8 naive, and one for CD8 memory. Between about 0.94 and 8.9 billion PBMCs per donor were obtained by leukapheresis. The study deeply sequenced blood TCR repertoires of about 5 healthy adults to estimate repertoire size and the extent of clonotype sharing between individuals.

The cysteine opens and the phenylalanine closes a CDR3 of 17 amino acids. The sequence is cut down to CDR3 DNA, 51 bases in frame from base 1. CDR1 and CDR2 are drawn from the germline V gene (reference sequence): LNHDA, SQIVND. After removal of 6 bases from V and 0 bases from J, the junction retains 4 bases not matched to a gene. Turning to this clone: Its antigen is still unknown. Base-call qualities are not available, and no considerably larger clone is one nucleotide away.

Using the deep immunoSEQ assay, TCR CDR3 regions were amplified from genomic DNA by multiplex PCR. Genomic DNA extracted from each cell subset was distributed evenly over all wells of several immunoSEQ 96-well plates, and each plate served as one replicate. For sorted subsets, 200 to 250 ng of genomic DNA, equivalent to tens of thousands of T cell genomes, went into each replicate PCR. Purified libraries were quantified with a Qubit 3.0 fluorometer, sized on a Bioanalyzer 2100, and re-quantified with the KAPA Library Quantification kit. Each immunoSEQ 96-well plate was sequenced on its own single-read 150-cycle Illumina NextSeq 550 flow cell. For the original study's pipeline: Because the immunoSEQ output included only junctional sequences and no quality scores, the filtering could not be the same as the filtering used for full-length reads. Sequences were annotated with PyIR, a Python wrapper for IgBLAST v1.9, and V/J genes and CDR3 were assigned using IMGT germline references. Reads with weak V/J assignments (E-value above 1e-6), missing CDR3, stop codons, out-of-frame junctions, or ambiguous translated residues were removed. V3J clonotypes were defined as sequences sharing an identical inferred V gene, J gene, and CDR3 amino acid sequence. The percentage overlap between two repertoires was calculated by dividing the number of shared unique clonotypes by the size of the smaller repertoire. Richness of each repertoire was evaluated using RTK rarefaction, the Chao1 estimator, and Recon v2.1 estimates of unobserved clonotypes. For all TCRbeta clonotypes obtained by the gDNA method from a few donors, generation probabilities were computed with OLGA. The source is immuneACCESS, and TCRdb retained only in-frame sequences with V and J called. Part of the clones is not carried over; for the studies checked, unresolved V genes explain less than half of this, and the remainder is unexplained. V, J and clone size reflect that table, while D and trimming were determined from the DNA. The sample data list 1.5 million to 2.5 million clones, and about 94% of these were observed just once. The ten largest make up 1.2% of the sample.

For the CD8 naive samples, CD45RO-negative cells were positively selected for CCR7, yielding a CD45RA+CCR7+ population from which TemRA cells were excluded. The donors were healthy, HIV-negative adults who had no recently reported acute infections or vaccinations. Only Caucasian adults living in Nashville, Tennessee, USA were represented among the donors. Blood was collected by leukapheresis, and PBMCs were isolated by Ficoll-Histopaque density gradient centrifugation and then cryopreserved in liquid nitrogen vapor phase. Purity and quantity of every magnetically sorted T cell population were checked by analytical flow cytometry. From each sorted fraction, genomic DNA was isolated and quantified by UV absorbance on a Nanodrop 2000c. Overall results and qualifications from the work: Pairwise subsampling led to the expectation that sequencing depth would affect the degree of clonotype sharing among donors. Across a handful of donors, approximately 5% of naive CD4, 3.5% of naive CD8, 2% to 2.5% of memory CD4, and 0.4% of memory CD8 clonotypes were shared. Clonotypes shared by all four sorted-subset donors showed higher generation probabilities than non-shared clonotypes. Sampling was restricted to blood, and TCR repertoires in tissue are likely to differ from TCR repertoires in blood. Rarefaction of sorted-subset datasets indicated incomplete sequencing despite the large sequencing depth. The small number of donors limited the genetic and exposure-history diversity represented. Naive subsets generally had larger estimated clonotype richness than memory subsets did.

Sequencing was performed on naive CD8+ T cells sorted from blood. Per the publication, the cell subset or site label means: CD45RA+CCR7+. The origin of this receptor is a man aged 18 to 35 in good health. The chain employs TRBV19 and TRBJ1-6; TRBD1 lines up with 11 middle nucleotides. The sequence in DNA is TGTGCCAGTAGCCCGGGACAGGGGGTCTCCTATAATTCACCCCTCCACTTT. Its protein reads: CASSPGQGVSYNSPLHF.